One sample yielded the 11 T cell receptor beta chains listed below, sequenced in a study of cytomegalovirus exposure and HLA in healthy donors. This PCR relied on a set of 60 Vbeta primers and 13 Jbeta primers. Produced via immunoSEQ multiplex PCR; TCRdb's table is partial and in-frame only. Found here are some 85,000 clones, 77% of them singletons; the top ten hold 3.7%. The sample comprised PBMCs. These receptors originate from a man younger than 40 in good health and CMV-seronegative.

The table lists this clone with a count of one. The chain has TRBV7-9 and TRBJ1-2; D perhaps matches TRBD1 (5 bases). The CDR3 is made up of 14 amino acids. The germline V gene has CDR1 SEHNR and CDR2 FQNEAQ (reference sequence). The V end was cut by 1 base, the J end by 5 bases, with 11 bases between. CDR3 DNA sequence: TGTGCCAGCAGCTTAGGCTCAGGGAGGTATGGCTACACCTTC. Its translation is CASSLGSGRYGYTF.

The rearrangement joins TRBV28 to TRBJ1-1; a possible D gene is TRBD1 (5 bases). V gave up 2 bases and J gave up 10 bases, with 14 bases separating them. Germline CDR1 and CDR2: MDHEN and SYDVKM. The CDR3 sequence is 13 residues long. As DNA, the CDR3 is TGTGCCAGCAGTTTACAACAGGTAAGGCGAGCTTTCTTT. Its protein is CASSLQQVRRAFF.

This clone was seen just once. The chain carries TRBV6-1 and TRBJ1-5, with 9 bases aligning to TRBD1. There are 14 residues in the CDR3. From germline, CDR1 is MNHNS and CDR2 SASEGT. Germline trimming cut 10 bases from V and 5 bases from J; bases unmatched to any gene: 9. DNA of the CDR3: TGTGCCACCTCTTATGGGACAGGGTATCAGCCCCAGCATTTT. Protein: CATSYGTGYQPQHF.

The chain joins TRBV7-9 to TRBJ1-1; D uncertain. The CDR3 is 13 residues long. V was trimmed by 5 bases and J by 1 base, leaving 8 bases between them. Germline CDR1 SEHNR, CDR2 FQNEAQ (reference sequence). CDR3 nucleotide sequence: TGTGCCAGCAGCCCCACAAAGAACACTGAAGCTTTCTTT. It yields the protein CASSPTKNTEAFF.

This clone was seen a few times. The genes are TRBV5-1 and TRBJ1-3; D uncertain. Germline V CDR1 and CDR2: SGHRS, YFSETQ. This CDR3 is built from 17 residues. V lost 0 bases to trimming and J lost 1 base, with 14 bases between them. CDR3 DNA: TGCGCCAGCAGCTTGGATAGAGGGCGGGCTTCTGGAAACACCATATATTTT. The encoded protein is CASSLDRGRASGNTIYF. Filled out from reference TRBV5-1 and TRBJ1-3, the complete variable domain reads KAGVTQTPRYLIKTRGQQVTLSCSPISGHRSVSWYQQTPGQGLQFLFEYFSETQRNKGNFPGRFSGRQFSNSRSEMNVSTLELGDSALYLCASSLDRGRASGNTIYFGEGSWLTVV.

The gene calls are TRBV7-6 and TRBJ2-1; TRBD2 agrees at 14 bases. The CDR3 totals 18 residues. Per germline, CDR1 SGHVS and CDR2 FNYEAQ. J was trimmed by 7 bases and V by 2 bases; bases with no gene match: 10. The CDR3 DNA reads TGTGCCAGCAGCTTAACGGGGACTAGCGGGGGAGTCATGAATGAGCAGTTCTTC. Amino acids: CASSLTGTSGGVMNEQFF. The full variable domain, in which reference TRBV7-6 and TRBJ2-1 provide the parts outside the CDR3, is GAGVSQSPRYKVTKRGQDVALRCDPISGHVSLYWYRQALGQGPEFLTYFNYEAQQDKSGLPNDRFSAERPEGSISTLTIQRTEQRDSAMYRCASSLTGTSGGVMNEQFFGPGTRLTVL.

This chain links TRBV2 with TRBJ2-1, with 7 bases fitting TRBD2. The CDR3 contains 14 residues. Germline CDR1 is SNHLY and CDR2 is FYNNEI. V lost 4 bases, J lost 4 bases, and 4 bases stayed unmatched. The CDR3, as DNA: TGTGCCAGCAGTGGGCAGGGAGGGTACAATGAGCAGTTCTTC. It encodes CASSGQGGYNEQFF.

About this clone: At one of its ends the junction is not consistent with the germline gene, which may arise from a read error. The chain links TRBV7-9 to TRBJ2-2, with D possibly being TRBD1 (6 bases). Germline V lookup: CDR1 SEHNR, CDR2 FQNEAQ (reference sequence). This CDR3 contains 17 residues. The DNA of the CDR3 is TGTTCCAGCAGCTTAGCGAGTAAACAGGGATACACCGGGGAGCTGTTTTTT. It yields the protein CSSSLASKQGYTGELFF.

The rearrangement links TRBV2 to TRBJ2-5; 9 nucleotides match TRBD1. The CDR3 contains 16 residues. Germline loops: CDR1 SNHLY, CDR2 FYNNEI. J gave up 5 bases and V 11 bases, and 18 bases lay outside the gene matches. The CDR3 coding sequence is TGTGCCTCCCACTTGCAGGGACAGGGAACCTTGGAGACCCAGTACTTC. This sequence encodes CASHLQGQGTLETQYF.

The rearrangement uses TRBV7-2 and TRBJ2-5, with D maybe TRBD2 (6 bases). The closer fit of TRBJ2-7 to the DNA end suggests the J call may be wrong. Germline loops: CDR1 SGHTA, CDR2 FQGNSA. The CDR3 sequence is 14 residues long. The CDR3 DNA is TGTGCCAGCAGCTTAGCGGAGGGCTCCTACGAGCAGTACTTC. Residues: CASSLAEGSYEQYF.

The chain uses TRBV9 and TRBJ2-5; weak D call: TRBD1 (6 bases). The CDR3 loop spans 15 amino acids. V was cut by 4 bases and J by 7 bases, with 20 bases left in between. CDR1 is SGDLS and CDR2 is YYNGEE in the germline V gene. CDR3 DNA sequence: TGTGCCAGCAGCAGAGAAGTTCTTTCCAGGGGGACCCAGTACTTC. This encodes CASSREVLSRGTQYF.